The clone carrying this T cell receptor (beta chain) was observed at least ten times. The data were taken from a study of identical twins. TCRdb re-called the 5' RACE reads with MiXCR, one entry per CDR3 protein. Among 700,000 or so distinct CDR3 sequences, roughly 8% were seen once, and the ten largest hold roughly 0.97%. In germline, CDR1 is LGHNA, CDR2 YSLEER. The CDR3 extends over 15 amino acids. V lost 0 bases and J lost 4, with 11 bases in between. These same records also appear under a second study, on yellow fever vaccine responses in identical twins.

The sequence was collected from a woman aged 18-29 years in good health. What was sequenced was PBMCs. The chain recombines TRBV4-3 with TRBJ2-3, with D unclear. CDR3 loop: CASSQDPRPADTQYF. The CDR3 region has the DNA TGCGCCAGCAGCCAAGATCCCAGACCCGCAGATACGCAGTATTTT.